This is a list of T cell receptor beta chains from one sample in a study of spatial heterogeneity in lung cancer. Via MiXCR, TCRdb re-called the 5' RACE reads, giving one row per CDR3 protein. Of more than 6,500 distinct CDR3 sequences detected, about 8.3% appear once; the ten largest clones hold under 55%. The sequencing used PBMCs, collected at surgery. The receptor set was obtained from a male donor with early-stage non-small cell lung cancer. Each CDR3 is given without its conserved first and last residue. D genes are given only for firm matches.

V gene	D gene	CDR3 length	J gene	CDR3 protein
TRBV5-5	TRBD1	17	TRBJ1-3	ASRRTGTGFLGSGNTIY
TRBV21-1	NA	15	TRBJ1-2	ASSSRPWLDNSHGYT
TRBV19	TRBD2	16	TRBJ2-5	ASSPSLAGEWGQETQY
TRBV7-8	NA	13	TRBJ1-3	ASSLTPQSGNTIY
TRBV7-2	TRBD2	13	TRBJ2-1	ASSPIAGWRNEQF
TRBV7-2	NA	13	TRBJ1-5	ASSFLGDSNQPQH
TRBV7-8	TRBD2	18	TRBJ2-4	ASRSDSGTRQTVAKNIQY
TRBV7-9	NA	12	TRBJ2-7	ASSTFGGSYEQY
TRBV29-1	TRBD1	12	TRBJ2-1	SAHPGTGGNEQF
TRBV5-5	NA	12	TRBJ2-3	ASSLVAPADTQY
TRBV18	NA	13	TRBJ2-2	ASSPPGQNTGELF
TRBV4-1	NA	12	TRBJ2-4	ASSAAGAKNIQY
TRBV7-2	NA	11	TRBJ1-5	ASSLAENQPQH
TRBV4-3	NA	13	TRBJ2-1	ASSQDWGSYNEQF
TRBV19	NA	11	TRBJ2-7	ASSIDGGYEQY
TRBV4-3	NA	14	TRBJ2-1	ASSPEWGRLYNEQF
TRBV6-5	TRBD1	11	TRBJ1-1	ASSYGGTGDTF
TRBV20-1	NA	9	TRBJ2-1	SARTDRPSV
TRBV12-3/TRBV12-4	NA	10	TRBJ1-2	ASGTGNYGYT
TRBV20-1	TRBD2	14	TRBJ2-3	SIIRTSGRYTDTQY
TRBV4-1	NA	13	TRBJ1-2	ASSLYGGGASGYT
TRBV13	TRBD2	12	TRBJ2-7	ASSFSSGSHEQY
TRBV6-1	NA	14	TRBJ2-2	ASSPLDSVRSGELF
TRBV7-9	NA	13	TRBJ2-2	ASSSDSQGTGELF
TRBV14	TRBD1	14	TRBJ2-3	ASSQTNRTGLDTQY
TRBV27	TRBD1	14	TRBJ2-3	ASSSRTGSPTDTQY
TRBV4-2	TRBD2	16	TRBJ2-3	ASSQVPGLAGATDTQY
TRBV6-4	TRBD1	20	TRBJ1-5	ASSPPFKGQVILPHSNQPQH
TRBV7-6	NA	11	TRBJ1-1	ASSLGSGGKAF
TRBV5-1	NA	12	TRBJ1-5	ASSLLPGDQPQH
TRBV20-1	NA	12	TRBJ1-2	SARDPRGENGYT
TRBV20-1	NA	13	TRBJ2-7	SARPPQGPTNEQY
TRBV6-2/TRBV6-3	NA	9	TRBJ2-1	ASSYLVEQF
TRBV20-1	TRBD2	13	TRBJ2-3	SARTGLAGEDTQY
TRBV2	NA	10	TRBJ2-3	ASSQLADTQY
TRBV19	NA	13	TRBJ2-1	ASSIDPAQRSPEF
TRBV5-1	TRBD1	16	TRBJ1-2	ASSSTPGQGFPNYGYT
TRBV29-1	NA	12	TRBJ1-4	SVSRQATNEKLF
TRBV9	TRBD1	14	TRBJ1-6	ASSPRTGGPNSPLH
TRBV5-1	TRBD2	14	TRBJ2-7	ASSLGELAGVYEQY
TRBV28	TRBD2	14	TRBJ2-7	ASTLTLAGVTYEQY
TRBV29-1	NA	10	TRBJ1-1	SGGTLNTEAF
TRBV12-3/TRBV12-4	NA	12	TRBJ2-3	ASRGDFYTDTQY
TRBV29-1	NA	12	TRBJ2-1	SVVVQGFYNEQF
TRBV29-1	TRBD2	13	TRBJ2-3	SVEGLAGELDTQY
TRBV18	NA	10	TRBJ2-5	ASSPMGETQY
TRBV19	TRBD2	15	TRBJ2-1	ASSMTFGTSVYNEQF
TRBV12-3/TRBV12-4	TRBD1	13	TRBJ2-5	ASSFSLGTGETQY
TRBV6-5	TRBD2	13	TRBJ2-1	ASSTPGRGDNEQF
TRBV6-2/TRBV6-3	NA	11	TRBJ2-7	ASSFKVSYEQY
TRBV7-2	NA	13	TRBJ2-3	ASGASGVNTDTQY
TRBV7-9	NA	17	TRBJ2-6	ASSQRHDRALAGANVLT
TRBV27	TRBD1	12	TRBJ2-5	ASSRWTGSETQY
TRBV7-9	NA	11	TRBJ1-1	ASSPRENTEAF
TRBV27	TRBD1	14	TRBJ2-1	ASSYTRQGPYNEQF
TRBV20-1	NA	9	TRBJ1-2	SARVDNGYT
TRBV5-1	NA	12	TRBJ1-5	ASSPDSRDQPQH
TRBV2	TRBD2	15	TRBJ2-3	ASSAGGLVLGTDTQY